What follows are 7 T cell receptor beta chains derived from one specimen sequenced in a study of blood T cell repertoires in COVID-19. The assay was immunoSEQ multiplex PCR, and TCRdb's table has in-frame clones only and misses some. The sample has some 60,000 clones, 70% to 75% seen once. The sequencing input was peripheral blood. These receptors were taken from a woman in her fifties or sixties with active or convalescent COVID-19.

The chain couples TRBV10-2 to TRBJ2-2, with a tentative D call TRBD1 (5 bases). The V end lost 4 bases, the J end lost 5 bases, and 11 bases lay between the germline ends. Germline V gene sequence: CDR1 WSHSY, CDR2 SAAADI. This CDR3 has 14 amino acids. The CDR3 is CASSVSGITGELFF. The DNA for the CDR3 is TGCGCCAGCAGTGTTTCAGGGATTACCGGGGAGCTGTTTTTT.

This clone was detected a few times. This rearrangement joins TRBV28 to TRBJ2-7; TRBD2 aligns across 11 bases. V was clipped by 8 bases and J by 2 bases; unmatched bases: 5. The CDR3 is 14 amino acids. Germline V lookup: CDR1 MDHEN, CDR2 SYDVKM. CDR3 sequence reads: CASSTSGSTYEQYF. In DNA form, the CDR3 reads TGTGCCAGCTCTACTAGCGGGAGCACCTACGAGCAGTACTTC.

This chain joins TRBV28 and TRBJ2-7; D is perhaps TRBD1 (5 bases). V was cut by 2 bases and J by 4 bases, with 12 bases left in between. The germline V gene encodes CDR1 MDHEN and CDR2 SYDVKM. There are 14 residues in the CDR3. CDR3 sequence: CASSLRGGGYEQYF. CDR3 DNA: TGTGCCAGCAGTTTAAGGGGCGGCGGTTACGAGCAGTACTTC.

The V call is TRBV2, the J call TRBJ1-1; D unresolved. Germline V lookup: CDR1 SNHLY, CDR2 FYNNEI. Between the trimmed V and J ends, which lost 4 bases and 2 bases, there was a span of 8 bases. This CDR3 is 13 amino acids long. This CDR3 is CASSASGNTEAFF. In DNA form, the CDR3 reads TGTGCCAGCAGTGCATCGGGTAACACTGAAGCTTTCTTT.

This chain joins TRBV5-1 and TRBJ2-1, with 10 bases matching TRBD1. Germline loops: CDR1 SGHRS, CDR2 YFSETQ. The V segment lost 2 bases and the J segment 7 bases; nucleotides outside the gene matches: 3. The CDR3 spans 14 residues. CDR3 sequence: CASSLGTGDNEQFF. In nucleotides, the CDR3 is TGCGCCAGCAGCTTAGGGACAGGGGATAATGAGCAGTTCTTC.

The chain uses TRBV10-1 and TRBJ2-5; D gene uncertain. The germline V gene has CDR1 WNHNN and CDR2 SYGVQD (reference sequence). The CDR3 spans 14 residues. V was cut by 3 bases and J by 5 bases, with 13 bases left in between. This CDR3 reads CASSDPTAGETQYF. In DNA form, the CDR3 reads TGCGCCAGCAGTGATCCGACGGCCGGGGAGACCCAGTACTTC.

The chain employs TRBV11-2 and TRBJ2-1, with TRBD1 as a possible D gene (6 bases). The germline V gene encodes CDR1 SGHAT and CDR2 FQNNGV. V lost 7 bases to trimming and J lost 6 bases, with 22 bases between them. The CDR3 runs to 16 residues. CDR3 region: CASTLGWDNLFNEQFF. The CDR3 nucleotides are TGTGCCAGCACCCTAGGCTGGGACAACCTCTTCAATGAGCAGTTCTTC.